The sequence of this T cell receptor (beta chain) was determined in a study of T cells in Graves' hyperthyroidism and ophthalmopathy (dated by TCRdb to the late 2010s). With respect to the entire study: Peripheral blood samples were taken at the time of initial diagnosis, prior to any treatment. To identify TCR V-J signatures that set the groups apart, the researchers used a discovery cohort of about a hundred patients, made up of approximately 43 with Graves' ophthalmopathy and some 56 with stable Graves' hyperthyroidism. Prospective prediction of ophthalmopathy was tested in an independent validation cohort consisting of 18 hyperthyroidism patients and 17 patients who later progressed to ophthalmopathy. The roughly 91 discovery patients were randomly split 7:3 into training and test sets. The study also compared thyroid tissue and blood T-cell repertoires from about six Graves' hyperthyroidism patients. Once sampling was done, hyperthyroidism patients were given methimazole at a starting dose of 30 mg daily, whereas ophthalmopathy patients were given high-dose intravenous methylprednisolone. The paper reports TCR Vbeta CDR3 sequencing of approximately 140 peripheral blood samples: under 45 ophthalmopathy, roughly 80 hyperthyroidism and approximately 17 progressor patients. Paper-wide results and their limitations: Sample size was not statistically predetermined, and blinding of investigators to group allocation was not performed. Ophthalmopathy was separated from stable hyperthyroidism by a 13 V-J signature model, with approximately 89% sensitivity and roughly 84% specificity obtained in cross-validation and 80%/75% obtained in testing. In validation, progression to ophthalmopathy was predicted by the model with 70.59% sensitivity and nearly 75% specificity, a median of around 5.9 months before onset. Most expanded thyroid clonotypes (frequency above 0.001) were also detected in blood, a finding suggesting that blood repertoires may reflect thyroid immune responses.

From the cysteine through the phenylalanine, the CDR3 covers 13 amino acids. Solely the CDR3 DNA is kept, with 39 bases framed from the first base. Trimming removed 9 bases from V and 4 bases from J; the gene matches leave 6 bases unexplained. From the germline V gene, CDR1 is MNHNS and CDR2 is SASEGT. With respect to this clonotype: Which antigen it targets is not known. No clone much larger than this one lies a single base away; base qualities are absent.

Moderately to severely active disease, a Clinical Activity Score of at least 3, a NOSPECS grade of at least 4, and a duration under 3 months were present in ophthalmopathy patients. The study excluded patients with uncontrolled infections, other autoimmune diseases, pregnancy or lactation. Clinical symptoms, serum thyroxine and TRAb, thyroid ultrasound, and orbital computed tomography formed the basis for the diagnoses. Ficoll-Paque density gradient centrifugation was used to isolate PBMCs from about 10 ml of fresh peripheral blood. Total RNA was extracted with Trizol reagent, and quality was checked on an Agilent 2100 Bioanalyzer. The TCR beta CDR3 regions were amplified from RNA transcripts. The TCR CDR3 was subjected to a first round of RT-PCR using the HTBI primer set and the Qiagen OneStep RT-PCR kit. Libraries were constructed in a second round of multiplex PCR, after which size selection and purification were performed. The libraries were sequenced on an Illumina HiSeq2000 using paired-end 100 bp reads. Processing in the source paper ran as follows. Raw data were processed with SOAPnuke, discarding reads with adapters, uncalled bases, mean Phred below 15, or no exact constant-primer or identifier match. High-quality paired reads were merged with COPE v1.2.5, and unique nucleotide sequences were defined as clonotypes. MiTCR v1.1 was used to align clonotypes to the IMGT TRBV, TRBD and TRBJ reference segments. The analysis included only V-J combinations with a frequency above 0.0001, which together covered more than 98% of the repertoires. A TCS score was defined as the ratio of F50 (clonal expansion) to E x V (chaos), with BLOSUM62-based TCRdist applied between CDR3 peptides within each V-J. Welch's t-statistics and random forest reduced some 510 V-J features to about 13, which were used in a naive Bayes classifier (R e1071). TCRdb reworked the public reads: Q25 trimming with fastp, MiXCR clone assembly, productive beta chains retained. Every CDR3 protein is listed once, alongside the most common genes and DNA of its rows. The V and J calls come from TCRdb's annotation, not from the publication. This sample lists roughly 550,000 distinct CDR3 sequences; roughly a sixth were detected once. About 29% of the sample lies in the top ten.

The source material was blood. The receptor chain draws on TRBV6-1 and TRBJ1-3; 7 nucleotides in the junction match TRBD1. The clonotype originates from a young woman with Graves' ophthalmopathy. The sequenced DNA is TGTGCCAGTAGGAGGACAGGAGGAAACACCATATATTTT. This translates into CASRRTGGNTIYF.